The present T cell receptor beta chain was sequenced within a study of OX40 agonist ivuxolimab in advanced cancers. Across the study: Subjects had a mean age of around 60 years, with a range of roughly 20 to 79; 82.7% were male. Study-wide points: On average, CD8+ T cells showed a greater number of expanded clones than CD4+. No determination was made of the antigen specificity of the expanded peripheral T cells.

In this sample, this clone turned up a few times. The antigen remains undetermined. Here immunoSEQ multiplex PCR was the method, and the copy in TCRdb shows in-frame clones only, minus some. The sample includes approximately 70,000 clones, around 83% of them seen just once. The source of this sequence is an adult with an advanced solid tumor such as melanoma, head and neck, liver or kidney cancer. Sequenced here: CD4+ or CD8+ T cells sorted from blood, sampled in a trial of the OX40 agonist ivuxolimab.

CDR3 in DNA: TGTGCCAGCAGCTCTCCGGAGAACACTGAAGCTTTCTTT. Its translation: CASSSPENTEAFF. The rearrangement joins TRBV13 to TRBJ1-1; D gene ambiguous. The CDR3 is made up of 13 amino acids. V shed 4 bases and J shed 1 base, with 7 bases lying between them. Germline V lookup: CDR1 PRHDT, CDR2 FYEKMQ (reference sequence).